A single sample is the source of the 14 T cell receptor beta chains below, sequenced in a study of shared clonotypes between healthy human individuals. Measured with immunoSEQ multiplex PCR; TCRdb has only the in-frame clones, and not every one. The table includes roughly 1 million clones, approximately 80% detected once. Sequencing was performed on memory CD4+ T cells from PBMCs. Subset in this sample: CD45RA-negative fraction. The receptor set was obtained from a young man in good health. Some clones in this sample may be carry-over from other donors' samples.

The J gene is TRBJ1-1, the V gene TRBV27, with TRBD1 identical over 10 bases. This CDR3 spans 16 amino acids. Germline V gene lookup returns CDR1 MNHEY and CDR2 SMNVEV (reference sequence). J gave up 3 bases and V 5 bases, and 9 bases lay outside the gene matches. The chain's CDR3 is CASSPRTGTGDTEAFF. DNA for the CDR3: TGTGCCAGCAGTCCAAGGACCGGGACAGGGGACACTGAAGCTTTCTTT.

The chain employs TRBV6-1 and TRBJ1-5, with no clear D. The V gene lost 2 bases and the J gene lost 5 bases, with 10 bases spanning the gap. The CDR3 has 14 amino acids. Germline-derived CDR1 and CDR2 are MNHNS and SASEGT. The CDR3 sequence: CASSEYPMDQPQHF. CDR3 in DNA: TGTGCCAGCAGTGAATACCCAATGGATCAGCCCCAGCATTTT.

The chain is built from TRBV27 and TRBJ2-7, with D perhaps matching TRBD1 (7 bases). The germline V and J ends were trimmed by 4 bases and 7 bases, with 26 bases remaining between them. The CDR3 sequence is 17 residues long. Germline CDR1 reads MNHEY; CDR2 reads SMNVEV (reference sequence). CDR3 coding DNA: TGTGCCAGCAGTTCCATTGCGGGAAGGGGGCTTGAATCGGAGCAGTACTTC. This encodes CASSSIAGRGLESEQYF.

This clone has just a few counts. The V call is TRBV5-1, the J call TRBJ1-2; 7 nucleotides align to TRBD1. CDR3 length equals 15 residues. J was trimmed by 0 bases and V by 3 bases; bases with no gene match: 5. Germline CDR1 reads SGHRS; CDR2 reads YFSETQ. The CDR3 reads CASSSGDRANYGYTF. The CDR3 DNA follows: TGCGCCAGCAGCTCGGGGGACAGAGCTAACTATGGCTACACCTTC.

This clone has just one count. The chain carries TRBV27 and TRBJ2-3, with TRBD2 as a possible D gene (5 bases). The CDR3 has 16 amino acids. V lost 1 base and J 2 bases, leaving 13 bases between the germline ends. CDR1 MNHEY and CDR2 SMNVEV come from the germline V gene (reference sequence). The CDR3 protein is CASSLFRGLSTDTQYF. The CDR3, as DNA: TGTGCCAGCAGTTTATTTCGGGGTTTGTCCACAGATACGCAGTATTTT.

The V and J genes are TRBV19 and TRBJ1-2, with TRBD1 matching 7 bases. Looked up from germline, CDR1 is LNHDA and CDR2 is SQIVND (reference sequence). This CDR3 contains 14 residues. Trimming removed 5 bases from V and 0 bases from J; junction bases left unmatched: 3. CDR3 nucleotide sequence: TGTGCCAGTAGTGTGGGGACAGCTAACTATGGCTACACCTTC. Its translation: CASSVGTANYGYTF.

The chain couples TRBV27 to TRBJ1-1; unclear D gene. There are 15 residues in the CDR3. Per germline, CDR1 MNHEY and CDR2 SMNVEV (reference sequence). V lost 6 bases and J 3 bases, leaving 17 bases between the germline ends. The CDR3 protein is CASRPSVGFYTEAFF. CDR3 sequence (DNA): TGTGCCAGCAGACCTTCCGTGGGGTTTTACACTGAAGCTTTCTTT.

The CDR3 spells CASSFTDYNEQFF. As DNA, the CDR3 is TGTGCCAGCAGCTTTACTGACTACAATGAGCAGTTCTTC. The rearrangement links TRBV5-4 to TRBJ2-1, with D unresolved. This CDR3 comprises 13 residues. Germline V gene sequence: CDR1 SGHNT, CDR2 YYREEE (reference sequence). V gave up 2 bases and J gave up 3 bases, with 6 bases separating them.

The CDR3 loop is CASSLTGFWGQPQHF. CDR3 nucleotide sequence: TGTGCCAGCAGCTTAACAGGGTTTTGGGGTCAGCCCCAGCATTTT. The chain combines TRBV7-3 with TRBJ1-5; D uncertain. V lost 0 bases and J 6 bases, leaving 12 bases between the germline ends. This CDR3 is 15 amino acids long. Germline V gives CDR1 SGHTA, CDR2 FQGTGA.

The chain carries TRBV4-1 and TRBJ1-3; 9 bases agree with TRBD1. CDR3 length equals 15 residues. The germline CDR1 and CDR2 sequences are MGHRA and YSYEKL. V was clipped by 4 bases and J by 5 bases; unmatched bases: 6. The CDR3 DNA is TGCGCCAGCAGCCCCCGGGACAGGGAGAGAAACACCATATATTTT. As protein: CASSPRDRERNTIYF.

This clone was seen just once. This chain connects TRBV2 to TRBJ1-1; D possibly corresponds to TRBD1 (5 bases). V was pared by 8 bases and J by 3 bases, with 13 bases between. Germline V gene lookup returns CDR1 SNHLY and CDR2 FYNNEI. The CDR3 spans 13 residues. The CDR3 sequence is CASGGESHTEAFF. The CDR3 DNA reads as TGTGCCAGCGGGGGGGAATCTCACACTGAAGCTTTCTTT.

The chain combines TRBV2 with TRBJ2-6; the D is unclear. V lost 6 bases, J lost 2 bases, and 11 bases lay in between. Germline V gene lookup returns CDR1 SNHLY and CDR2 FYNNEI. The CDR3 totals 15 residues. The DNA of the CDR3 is TGTGCCAGCAGCCTTTCAGTGGCTGGGGCCAACGTCCTGACTTTC. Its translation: CASSLSVAGANVLTF.

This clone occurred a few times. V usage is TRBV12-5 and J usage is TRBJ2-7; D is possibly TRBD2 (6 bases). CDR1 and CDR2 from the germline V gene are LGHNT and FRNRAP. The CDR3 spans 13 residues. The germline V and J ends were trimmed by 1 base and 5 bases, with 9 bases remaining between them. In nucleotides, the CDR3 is TGTGCTAGTGGTTTGGGGGGACTCAACGAGCAGTACTTC. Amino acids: CASGLGGLNEQYF.

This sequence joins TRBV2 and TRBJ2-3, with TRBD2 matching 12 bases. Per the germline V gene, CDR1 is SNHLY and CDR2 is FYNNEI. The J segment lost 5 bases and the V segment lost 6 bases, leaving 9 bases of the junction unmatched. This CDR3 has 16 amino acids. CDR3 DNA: TGTGCCAGCAGGTTGACTAGCGGGAGAAGAGGAGATACGCAGTATTTT. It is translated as CASRLTSGRRGDTQYF.